Presented here are 25 T cell receptor beta chains from one specimen sequenced in a study of blood T cells in healthy people across ages. With a J-beta primer mix and a sample-barcoded 5' primer, a second PCR ran about 7 to 12 cycles. TCRdb ran MiXCR on the 5' RACE reads and lists one entry per CDR3 protein. The top ten hold over 5% of the sample, which has over 1,300,000 distinct CDR3 sequences, roughly 59% seen once. Sequenced input: blood. Every receptor here comes from a man younger than 35 in good health.

This clonotype was observed once. The chain recombines TRBV21-1 with TRBJ2-7; TRBD1, as called in the table, went unchecked against the DNA. TRBV21-1 is a pseudogene. This CDR3 has 17 amino acids. CDR3 protein: CASSSPPGTPWAYEQYF. CDR3 nucleotide sequence: TGTGCCAGCAGCTCGCCTCCCGGGACCCCCTGGGCCTACGAGCAGTACTTC.

The V gene is TRBV20-1, the J gene TRBJ2-1; D assignment may be TRBD1 or TRBD2 (6 bases each). The V gene lost 1 base and the J gene lost 4 bases, with 20 bases spanning the gap. CDR1 DFQATT and CDR2 SNEGSKA come from the germline V gene (reference sequence). This CDR3 region has 17 residues. CDR3 DNA: TGCAGTGCTAGAGTCCCACTAGCCCGGGACATATACAATGAGCAGTTCTTC. Residues: CSARVPLARDIYNEQFF.

The chain joins TRBV3-1 to TRBJ2-5; D not certain. Per the germline V gene, CDR1 is LGHDT and CDR2 is YNNKEL (reference sequence). This CDR3 comprises 11 residues. Trimming took off 0 bases at V and 11 bases at J, with 7 bases between the two ends. CDR3 amino acids: CASSQDGYQYF. CDR3 bases: TGTGCCAGCAGCCAAGACGGGTATCAGTACTTC.

This clonotype was observed a single time. One junction end disagrees with the germline gene, perhaps due to a read error. The V gene is TRBV12-3 or TRBV12-4, the J gene TRBJ2-5; D gene ambiguous. The CDR3 runs 14 residues. CDR3 loop: CASSFLPYEETLYF. For the CDR3, the DNA is TGTGCCAGCAGTTTTTTGCCTTACGAAGAGACCCTGTACTTC.

This chain uses TRBV20-1 with TRBJ1-4, with 7 bases identical to TRBD1. J gave up 16 bases and V 3 bases, and 8 bases lay outside the gene matches. The CDR3 sequence is 11 residues long. Germline values: CDR1 DFQATT, CDR2 SNEGSKA (reference sequence). The CDR3 region has the DNA TGCAGTGCTAGCCCGGGACAGTCGAAGTTTTTT. Protein product: CSASPGQSKFF.

The rearrangement uses TRBV9 and TRBJ2-1, with 13 bases fitting TRBD2. The CDR3 extends over 16 amino acids. The germline V gene has CDR1 SGDLS and CDR2 YYNGEE. V lost 3 bases to trimming and J lost 2 bases; unmatched junction nucleotides: 2. CDR3: CASSAGLAGTYNEQFF. The CDR3 bases are TGTGCCAGCAGCGCGGGACTAGCGGGGACCTACAATGAGCAGTTCTTC. The whole variable domain, remainder taken from reference TRBV9 and TRBJ2-1, is DSGVTQTPKHLITATGQRVTLRCSPRSGDLSVYWYQQSLDQGLQFLIQYYNGEERAKGNILERFSAQQFPDLHSELNLSSLELGDSALYFCASSAGLAGTYNEQFFGPGTRLTVL.

To note about this clonotype: One junction end does not reproduce the germline sequence, and a read error may be involved. V is TRBV18 and J is TRBJ2-3; perhaps D is TRBD1 or TRBD2 (7 bases each). Per germline, CDR1 KGHSH and CDR2 LQKENI. This CDR3 is 16 amino acids long. CDR3: CASSPERDSRTGTQYF. The CDR3 DNA reads as TGCGCCAGCTCACCGGAGCGGGACAGCCGCACAGGTACGCAGTATTTT.

This clonotype was counted only a few times. This chain links TRBV25-1 with TRBJ2-3, with D unresolved. Germline loops: CDR1 MGHDK, CDR2 SYGVNS. This CDR3 comprises 11 residues. With 11 bases removed from V and 6 bases from J, the gap between germline ends came to 12 bases. The CDR3 DNA is TGTGCCTCGGATAGGGCGGATACGCAGTATTTT. Its protein product is CASDRADTQYF.

The chain joins TRBV5-1 to TRBJ2-5, with TRBD1 matching over 7 bases. TRBJ2-7 explains the end of the DNA better; the J call may be wrong. CDR1 and CDR2 (germline): SGHRS, YFSETQ. The CDR3 spans 14 residues. The DNA of the CDR3 is TGCGCCAGCAAAGGGCAGGGGGATACCCACGAGCAGTACTTC. Encoded protein: CASKGQGDTHEQYF.

This clonotype has only one observation. J is TRBJ2-7 and V is TRBV5-1; 8 nucleotides align to TRBD2. Losses at the gene ends were 4 bases for V and 5 bases for J; bases not matched to a gene: 11. Germline V gene sequence: CDR1 SGHRS, CDR2 YFSETQ. This CDR3 spans 15 amino acids. Here the CDR3 DNA reads TGCGCCAGCAGCACCCCGGGACTAGGGGTTCACGAGCAGTACTTC. This encodes CASSTPGLGVHEQYF.

The chain couples TRBV4-1 to TRBJ2-5; D perhaps matches TRBD1 (5 bases). The CDR3 spans 14 residues. Germline CDR1 and CDR2: MGHRA and YSYEKL. The V end lost 2 bases, the J end lost 3 bases, and 10 bases lay between the germline ends. CDR3 sequence reads: CASSQQRGKETQYF. The CDR3 nucleotides are TGCGCCAGCAGCCAACAAAGGGGTAAAGAGACCCAGTACTTC.

The CDR3 reads CASSLMGGGREQFF. The CDR3 bases are TGTGCCAGCAGCTTAATGGGGGGGGGCAGGGAGCAGTTCTTC. This chain links TRBV11-2 with TRBJ2-1, with a tentative D call TRBD2 (7 bases). The length of the CDR3 is 14 residues. Germline CDR1 SGHAT, CDR2 FQNNGV. Trimming cost V 2 bases and J 10 bases, with 15 bases left between them.

V and J are TRBV4-2 and TRBJ2-7; D unclear. This CDR3 contains 15 residues. V dropped 0 bases and J dropped 2 bases, with 11 bases sitting between them. In germline, CDR1 is LGHNA, CDR2 YNFKEQ. DNA of the CDR3: TGTGCCAGCAGCCAAGAGGAAGCACCTCCCTACGAGCAGTACTTC. Its translation is CASSQEEAPPYEQYF.

The rearrangement links TRBV27 to TRBJ2-1; 7 bases agree with TRBD1. This CDR3 contains 12 residues. After removal of 5 bases from V and 12 bases from J, the junction contained 7 bases not matched to a gene. Germline CDR1 reads MNHEY; CDR2 reads SMNVEV (reference sequence). The CDR3 is CASSPTGLGQFF. For the CDR3, the DNA is TGTGCCAGCAGTCCGACAGGGCTTGGGCAGTTCTTC.

The chain is built from TRBV11-3 and TRBJ2-4; 7 bases agree with TRBD1. Germline V gene sequence: CDR1 SGHNT, CDR2 YENEEA. Trimming cost V 0 bases and J 0 bases; bases outside gene matches: 8. The CDR3 has 18 residues. The CDR3 DNA sequence: TGTGCCAGCAGCTTAGACCGGGGACAGACCCTAGCCAAAAACATTCAGTACTTC. This codes for CASSLDRGQTLAKNIQYF.

The chain uses TRBV7-2 and TRBJ2-3; 7 bases align to TRBD2. CDR3 length: 15 amino acids. The germline V gene has CDR1 SGHTA and CDR2 FQGNSA. The V and J ends lost 5 bases and 1 base, in that order; junction bases with no gene match: 6. The CDR3 coding sequence is TGTGCCAGCAGCCACCGGGACTATGGCACAGATACGCAGTATTTT. This encodes CASSHRDYGTDTQYF.

This chain connects TRBV2 to TRBJ1-5; no definite D call. From germline, CDR1 is SNHLY and CDR2 FYNNEI. CDR3 size: 15 residues. The germline V and J ends were trimmed by 6 bases and 4 bases, with 16 bases remaining between them. The CDR3 protein is CASRMTRRNNQPQHF. The CDR3 DNA is TGTGCCAGCAGGATGACACGGAGGAATAATCAGCCCCAGCATTTT.

The chain carries TRBV5-6 and TRBJ2-1; TRBD1 matches 7 bases. CDR3 length: 13 residues. With 4 bases clipped from V and 8 bases from J, the junction kept 6 bases outside the gene matches. Looked up from germline, CDR1 is SGHDT and CDR2 is YYEEEE. CDR3 nucleotide sequence: TGTGCCAGCAGCCCCGGACAGGCACATGAGCAGTTCTTC. Translating it yields CASSPGQAHEQFF.

The chain combines TRBV27 with TRBJ2-1; 8 nucleotides line up with TRBD2. From germline, CDR1 is MNHEY and CDR2 SMNVEV (reference sequence). The V and J ends lost 6 bases and 4 bases, in that order; junction bases with no gene match: 8. This CDR3 contains 15 residues. The CDR3 sequence is CASRPSGGTYNEQFF. DNA for the CDR3: TGTGCCAGCAGACCGAGCGGGGGAACTTACAATGAGCAGTTCTTC.

The chain has TRBV5-1 and TRBJ2-4; TRBD1 or TRBD2 may be the D gene (5 bases each). The CDR3 has 16 residues. Germline loops: CDR1 SGHRS, CDR2 YFSETQ. V shed 5 bases and J shed 0 bases, with 15 bases lying between them. The CDR3 here is CASSSGTLIAKNIQYF. In DNA form, the CDR3 reads TGCGCCAGCAGTTCCGGGACGCTGATAGCCAAAAACATTCAGTACTTC.

V gene TRBV7-9 combines with J gene TRBJ2-7; 9 nucleotides agree with TRBD1. Trimming took 1 base from V and 8 from J; bases not matched to a gene: 0. Looked up from germline, CDR1 is SEHNR and CDR2 is FQNEAQ (reference sequence). The CDR3 covers 12 residues. The CDR3 nucleotides are TGTGCCAGCAGCTTAGACAGGGGGCAGCAGTACTTC. Protein product: CASSLDRGQQYF. The entire variable domain, with the rest obtained from reference TRBV7-9 and TRBJ2-7, is as follows: DTGVSQNPRHKITKRGQNVTFRCDPISEHNRLYWYRQTLGQGPEFLTYFQNEAQLEKSRLLSDRFSAERPKGSFSTLEIQRTEQGDSAMYLCASSLDRGQQYFGPGTRLTVT.

The rearrangement links TRBV6-5 to TRBJ1-6; TRBD1 might be the D (6 bases). Germline loops: CDR1 MNHEY, CDR2 SVGAGI. This CDR3 is built from 15 residues. The V end lost 6 bases, the J end lost 6 bases, and 15 bases lay between the germline ends. The CDR3 spells CASSFAGHLNSPLHF. The CDR3 DNA sequence: TGTGCCAGCAGCTTTGCGGGACACCTTAATTCACCCCTCCACTTT.

With regard to this clonotype: A read error is possible here, since a much larger clone lies one base away. This sequence joins TRBV4-3 and TRBJ2-1; D may match TRBD1 or TRBD2 (5 bases each). Trimming shortened V by 0 bases and J by 13 bases, and 25 bases separated the two germline ends. The CDR3 length is 17 residues. Germline V lookup: CDR1 LGHNA, CDR2 YSLEER. The CDR3 region has the DNA TGCGCCAGCAGCCAAGATGGGCTAGGGATAGTGGGGGAGACCCAGTTCTTC. Protein: CASSQDGLGIVGETQFF.

V and J are TRBV30 and TRBJ2-7; D remains unclear. There are 12 residues in the CDR3. Trimming took 5 bases from V and 0 from J, leaving 8 bases between them. Germline V gives CDR1 GTSNPN, CDR2 SVGIG (reference sequence). The CDR3 DNA reads as TGTGCCTGGGGTACAACCTCCTACGAGCAGTACTTC. Encoded protein: CAWGTTSYEQYF.

The CDR3 coding sequence is TGTGCCAGCAGCGTAAGGAGTAGCTCCTACGAGCAGTACTTC. This translates into CASSVRSSSYEQYF. The chain has TRBV9 and TRBJ2-7, with D uncertain. The CDR3 runs 14 residues. CDR1 and CDR2 from the germline V gene are SGDLS and YYNGEE. V was shortened by 1 base and J by 0 bases, with 8 bases between the two germline ends.